These T cell receptor beta chains were read from a single sample in a study of control samples from healthy donors and cancer patients. Sequenced by immunoSEQ multiplex PCR; TCRdb stores in-frame clones only, minus some. This sample has 180,000 or so clones, with around 93% found just once. Sequencing was carried out using blood. The receptors derive from a woman aged 55-69 years in good health. Both conserved end residues are part of each CDR3. Size is omitted from some rows. Given values are once, few, many or a class for expanded clones.

once	TRBJ2-3	TRBV5-1	CASSSPAGSTDTQYF
-	TRBJ2-1	TRBV7-2	CASSKGLAGGKQGREFF
-	TRBJ1-1	TRBV9	CASSVEGGAGMSTEAFF
-	TRBJ1-5	TRBV24-1	CATSDREGISNQPQHF
-	TRBJ2-1	TRBV5-4	CASLRGGSLLSEQFF
-	TRBJ2-3	TRBV29-1	CSEKDQYF
-	TRBJ2-3	TRBV18	CASSPSPGRVTDTQYF
-	TRBJ2-7	TRBV7-9	CASSLQGPQSSYEQYF
-	TRBJ2-1	TRBV4-2	CASSQEVGAGEQFF
-	TRBJ2-2	TRBV30	CAWRIGFTGELFF